This T cell receptor beta chain appears in the sequencing data of a study of shared clonotypes between healthy human individuals. Germline V lookup: CDR1 LNHDA, CDR2 SQIVND (reference sequence). The length of the CDR3 is 13 residues. V gave up 6 bases and J gave up 3 bases; unmatched junction bases: 2. Sequenced by immunoSEQ multiplex PCR; TCRdb stores in-frame clones only, minus some. Among roughly 1 million clones listed, more than 65% were seen once. The source is a man between 18 and 29 years old in good health. This chain uses TRBV19 with TRBJ1-5; TRBD1 matches 7 bases. Sequenced: memory CD4+ T cells sorted from blood. Specified subset: CD45RA-negative fraction. CDR3 nucleotides: TGTGCCAGTAGGACAGGGAACAATCAGCCCCAGCATTTT. The encoded protein is CASRTGNNQPQHF.